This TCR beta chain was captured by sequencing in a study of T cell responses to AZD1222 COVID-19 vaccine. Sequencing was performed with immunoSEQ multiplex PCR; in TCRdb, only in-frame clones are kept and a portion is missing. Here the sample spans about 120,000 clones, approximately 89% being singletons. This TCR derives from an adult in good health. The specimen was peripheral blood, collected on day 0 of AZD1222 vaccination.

The CDR3 protein is CASSLGQGAWEKLFF. CDR3 DNA: TGTGCCAGCAGCTTAGGACAGGGGGCTTGGGAAAAACTGTTTTTT. The chain links TRBV7-9 to TRBJ1-4; 10 nucleotides line up with TRBD1. The CDR3 contains 15 residues. From germline, CDR1 is SEHNR and CDR2 FQNEAQ (reference sequence). V trimming: 1 base; J trimming: 8 bases; junction bases outside the gene matches: 4.